The present T cell receptor beta chain was sequenced within a study of response to subunit inactivated influenza vaccine. TCRdb passed the RT-PCR reads through MiXCR, listing each CDR3 protein once. Here the sample spans about 540,000 distinct CDR3 sequences, roughly 25% being singletons. Losses at the gene ends were 1 base for V and 5 bases for J; bases not matched to a gene: 10. This CDR3 has 16 residues. Germline values: CDR1 SGHTA, CDR2 FQGNSA. The sample was also linked to a second study, of T cells expressing NK-cell markers. Per that paper: UMI-tagged 5'RACE template switching yielded the TCR beta cDNA.

The chain is built from TRBV7-2 and TRBJ2-5; 7 bases map to TRBD2. Specimen: CD4+ T cells sorted from PBMCs, collected roughly 13 days after vaccination. The sequence came from a middle-aged man who received an inactivated influenza vaccine. CDR3 bases: TGTGCCAGCAGCTTAGTAGCGGCGGGGGTTGGGGAGACCCAGTACTTC. Translating gives CASSLVAAGVGETQYF.